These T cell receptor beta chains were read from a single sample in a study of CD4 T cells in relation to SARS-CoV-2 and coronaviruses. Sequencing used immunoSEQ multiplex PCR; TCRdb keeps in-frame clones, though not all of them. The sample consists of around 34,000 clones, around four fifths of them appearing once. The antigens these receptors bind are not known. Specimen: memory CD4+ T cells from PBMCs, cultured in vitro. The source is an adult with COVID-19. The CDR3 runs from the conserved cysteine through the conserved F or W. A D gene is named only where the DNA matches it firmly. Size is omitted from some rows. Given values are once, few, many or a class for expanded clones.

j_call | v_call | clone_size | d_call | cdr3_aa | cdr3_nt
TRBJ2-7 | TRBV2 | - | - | CASGAAGGTSYEQYF | TGTGCCAGCGGTGCTGCTGGCGGGACCTCCTACGAGCAGTACTTC
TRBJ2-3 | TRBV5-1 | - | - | CASSPSGRSTDTQYF | TGCGCCAGCAGCCCCTCGGGGAGGTCCACAGATACGCAGTATTTT
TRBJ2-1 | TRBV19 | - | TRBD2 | CASSTRPAGLAAYNEQFF | TGTGCCAGTAGTACGCGACCTGCGGGACTAGCGGCTTACAATGAGCAGTTCTTC
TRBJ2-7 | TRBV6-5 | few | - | CASRKAGAGYEQYF | TGTGCCAGCAGAAAAGCGGGTGCTGGGTACGAGCAGTACTTC
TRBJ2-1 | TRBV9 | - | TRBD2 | CASSASGVSYNEQFF | TGTGCCAGCAGCGCTAGCGGAGTCTCCTACAATGAGCAGTTCTTC
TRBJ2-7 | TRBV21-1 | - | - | CASSKRKSYEQYF | TGTGCCAGCAGCAAAAGAAAGTCCTACGAGCAGTACTTC
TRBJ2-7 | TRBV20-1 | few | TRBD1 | CSASGQGGEQYF | TGCAGTGCGAGTGGACAGGGTGGAGAGCAGTACTTC
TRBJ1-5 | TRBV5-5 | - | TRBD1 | CASSQDRGGESNQPQHF | TGTGCCAGCAGCCAGGACAGGGGAGGCGAAAGCAATCAGCCCCAGCATTTT
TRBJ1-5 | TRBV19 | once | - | CASTRGRGWSMSNQPQHF | TGTGCCAGTACCAGGGGCAGGGGATGGAGCATGAGCAATCAGCCCCAGCATTTT
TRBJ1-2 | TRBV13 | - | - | CASRTSRDYGYTF | TGTGCCAGCAGGACGTCCAGGGACTATGGCTACACCTTC
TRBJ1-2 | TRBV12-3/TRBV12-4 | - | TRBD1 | CASIQTGGAGYTF | TGTGCCAGCATTCAGACAGGGGGTGCTGGCTACACCTTC
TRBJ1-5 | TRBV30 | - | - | CACAAEGGQPQHF | TGTGCCTGTGCTGCAGAGGGCGGTCAGCCCCAGCATTTT
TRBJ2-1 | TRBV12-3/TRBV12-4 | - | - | CASRSLGEQFF | TGTGCCAGCAGGTCGTTGGGTGAGCAGTTCTTC
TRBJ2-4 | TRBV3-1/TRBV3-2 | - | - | CASSPTAGGRDIQYF | TGTGCCAGCAGCCCCACGGCCGGGGGAAGGGACATTCAGTACTTC
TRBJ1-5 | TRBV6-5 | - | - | CASNQGGSNQPQHF | TGTGCCAGCAATCAAGGGGGGAGCAATCAGCCCCAGCATTTT
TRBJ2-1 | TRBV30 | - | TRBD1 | CAWSRTGILYNEQFF | TGTGCCTGGAGCCGGACAGGGATCTTATACAATGAGCAGTTCTTC
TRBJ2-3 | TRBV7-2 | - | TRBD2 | CASSSLAVSTDTQYF | TGTGCCAGCAGCTCCCTAGCGGTTAGCACAGATACGCAGTATTTT
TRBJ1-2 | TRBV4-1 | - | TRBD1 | CASSRPGQGGSYGYTF | TGCGCCAGCAGCCGGCCCGGACAGGGGGGGAGCTATGGCTACACCTTC
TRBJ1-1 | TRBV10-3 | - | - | CAISESMGVGAFF | TGTGCCATCAGTGAGTCGATGGGAGTAGGAGCTTTCTTT
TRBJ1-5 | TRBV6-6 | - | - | CASSYSWGNQPQHF | TGTGCCAGCAGTTACTCCTGGGGTAATCAGCCCCAGCATTTT
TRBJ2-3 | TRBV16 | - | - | CASSQSFPAGPSTDTQYF | TGTGCCAGCAGCCAATCCTTCCCAGCGGGTCCTAGCACAGATACGCAGTATTTT
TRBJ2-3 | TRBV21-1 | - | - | CASSSPTGPGDTQYF | TGTGCCAGCAGCAGTCCGACGGGGCCCGGAGATACGCAGTATTTT
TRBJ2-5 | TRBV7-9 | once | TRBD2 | CASSPSGWGTQYF | TGTGCCAGCAGCCCTAGCGGGTGGGGTACCCAGTACTTC
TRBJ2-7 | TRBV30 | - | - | CAWSKVLLPEQYF | TGTGCCTGGAGTAAAGTTCTCCTGCCCGAGCAGTACTTC
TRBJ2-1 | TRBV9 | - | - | CASSVGGSTGVGEQFF | TGTGCCAGCAGCGTGGGGGGGTCTACAGGGGTCGGAGAGCAGTTCTTC
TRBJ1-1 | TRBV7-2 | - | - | CASSTGSRNTEAFF | TGTGCCAGCAGCACCGGAAGTAGGAACACTGAAGCTTTCTTT
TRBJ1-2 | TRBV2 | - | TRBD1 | CASSEGTGTWGYTF | TGTGCCAGCAGTGAAGGGACAGGGACGTGGGGCTACACCTTC
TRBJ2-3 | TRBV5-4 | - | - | CASSRGTDTQYF | TGTGCCAGCAGTCGAGGTACAGATACGCAGTATTTT
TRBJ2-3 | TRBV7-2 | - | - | CASSLSGTDTQYF | TGTGCCAGCAGCTTAAGCGGCACAGATACGCAGTATTTT
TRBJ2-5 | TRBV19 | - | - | CASRNSPVETQYF | TGTGCCAGCAGGAACTCCCCCGTAGAGACCCAGTACTTC
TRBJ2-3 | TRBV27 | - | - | CASSNLLDTQYF | TGTGCCAGCAGCAACCTCTTAGATACGCAGTATTTT
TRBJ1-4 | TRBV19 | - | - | CASSRTAGTNEKLFF | TGTGCCAGTAGCCGGACAGCCGGGACTAATGAAAAACTGTTTTTT
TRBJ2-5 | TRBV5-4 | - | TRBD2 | CASSNLAGAQNQETQYF | TGTGCCAGCAGCAACTTAGCGGGAGCGCAAAACCAAGAGACCCAGTACTTC
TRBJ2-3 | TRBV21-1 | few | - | CASSRIDRGVTDTQYF | TGTGCCAGCAGCAGGATCGACAGGGGCGTTACAGATACGCAGTATTTT
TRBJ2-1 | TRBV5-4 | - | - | CASRKGGARSYNEQFF | TGTGCCAGCAGAAAAGGGGGGGCGCGATCCTACAATGAGCAGTTCTTC
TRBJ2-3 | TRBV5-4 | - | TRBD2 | CASSSGLARVTDTQYF | TGTGCCAGCAGCTCCGGACTAGCGAGAGTCACAGATACGCAGTATTTT
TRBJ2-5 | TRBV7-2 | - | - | CASSSPVATLETQYF | TGTGCCAGCAGCTCACCCGTGGCTACCCTAGAGACCCAGTACTTC
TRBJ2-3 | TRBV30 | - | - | CAWSGAEDTQYF | TGTGCCTGGAGTGGGGCAGAAGATACGCAGTATTTT
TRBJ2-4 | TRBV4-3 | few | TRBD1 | CASSQDPGGNIQYF | TGCGCCAGCAGCCAAGATCCAGGGGGAAACATTCAGTACTTC
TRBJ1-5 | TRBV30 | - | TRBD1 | CAWSVSGTASNQPQHF | TGTGCCTGGAGTGTTTCCGGGACAGCTAGCAATCAGCCCCAGCATTTT
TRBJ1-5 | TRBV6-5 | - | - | CASRAQGNQPQHF | TGTGCCAGCAGAGCCCAGGGGAATCAGCCCCAGCATTTT
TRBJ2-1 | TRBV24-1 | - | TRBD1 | CASGQGTNEQFF | TGTGCCTCGGGACAGGGCACCAATGAGCAGTTCTTC
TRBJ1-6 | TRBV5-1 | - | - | CASSLAGSSYNSPLHF | TGCGCCAGCAGCTTGGCTGGGAGCTCCTATAATTCACCCCTCCACTTT
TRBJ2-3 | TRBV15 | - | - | CATSRDRMQGSGDTQYF | TGTGCCACCAGCAGAGATCGGATGCAGGGGAGTGGAGATACGCAGTATTTT
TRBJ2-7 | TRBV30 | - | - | CAWSVLAYEQYF | TGTGCCTGGAGTGTACTGGCCTACGAGCAGTACTTC
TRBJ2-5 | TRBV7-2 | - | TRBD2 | CASSNPSGGYQETQYF | TGTGCCAGCAGCAATCCTAGCGGGGGATACCAAGAGACCCAGTACTTC
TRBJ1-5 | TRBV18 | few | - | CASSPPKGHQPQHF | TGTGCCAGCTCACCACCTAAGGGGCATCAGCCCCAGCATTTT
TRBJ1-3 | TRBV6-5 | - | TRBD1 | CASRQRTGQGNTIYF | TGTGCCAGCAGGCAGCGGACAGGGCAAGGAAACACCATATATTTT
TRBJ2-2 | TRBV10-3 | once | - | CAISEPEGRQNTGELFF | TGTGCCATCAGTGAGCCGGAGGGACGCCAGAACACCGGGGAGCTGTTTTTT
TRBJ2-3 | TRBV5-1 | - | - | CASSLSASVDTQYF | TGCGCCAGCAGCTTGTCCGCTAGCGTTGATACGCAGTATTTT